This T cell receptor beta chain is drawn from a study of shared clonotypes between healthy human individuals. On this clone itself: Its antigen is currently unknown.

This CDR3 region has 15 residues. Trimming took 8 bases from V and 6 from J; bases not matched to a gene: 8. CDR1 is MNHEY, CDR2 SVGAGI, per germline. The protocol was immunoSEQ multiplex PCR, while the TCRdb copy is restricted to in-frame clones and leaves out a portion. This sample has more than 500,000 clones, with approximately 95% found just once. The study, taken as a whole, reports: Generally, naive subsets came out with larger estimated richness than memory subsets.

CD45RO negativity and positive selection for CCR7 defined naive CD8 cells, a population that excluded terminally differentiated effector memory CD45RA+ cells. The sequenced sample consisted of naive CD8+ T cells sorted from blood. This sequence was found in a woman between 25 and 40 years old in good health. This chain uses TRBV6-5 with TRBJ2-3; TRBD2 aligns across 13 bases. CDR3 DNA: TGTGCCAGCTCGATGACTAGCGGGAGGATGGATACGCAGTATTTT. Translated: CASSMTSGRMDTQYF.